A selection of T cell receptor beta chains follows, all from one sample in a study of Ad26.COV2.S vaccination and SARS-CoV-2 variants. Sequenced by immunoSEQ multiplex PCR; TCRdb stores in-frame clones only, minus some. The sample records approximately 500,000 clones, around 88% being singletons. The input for sequencing was peripheral blood, taken in a trial of Ad26.COV2.S vaccine versus placebo. The receptors stem from a person aged 18-65 years who received the Ad26.COV2.S COVID-19 vaccine or a placebo. The CDR3 runs from the conserved cysteine through the conserved F or W. Fields, in order: J gene, clone size, V gene, D gene, CDR3 DNA, CDR3 protein. D genes are given only for firm matches. The listing skips clone size in some rows; elsewhere it reads once, few, many or a size class.

TRBJ1-6 | few | TRBV2 | . | TGTGCCAGCATGTGGCAGGGGAAGAGTTCACCCCTCCACTTT | CASMWQGKSSPLHF
TRBJ2-2 | few | TRBV7-2 | . | TGTGCCAGCAGCGTCCGGGACGGTGATGGAGTGGAGCGGGCCGGGGAGCTGTTTTTT | CASSVRDGDGVERAGELFF
TRBJ1-5 | . | TRBV6-2/TRBV6-3 | . | TGTGCCAGCAGTTCTATCCGGGAGGGACAGCCCCAGCATTTT | CASSSIREGQPQHF
TRBJ1-1 | . | TRBV5-1 | . | TGCGCCAGCAGCTTGGTGGGCTATGAAGCTTTCTTT | CASSLVGYEAFF
TRBJ2-2 | . | TRBV24-1 | TRBD2 | TGTGCCACCAGTGTCCTAGCGGGAGAGCTGTTTTTT | CATSVLAGELFF
TRBJ1-2 | . | TRBV29-1 | . | TGCAGCGTCCCGAGGGCAACCTATGGCTACACCTTC | CSVPRATYGYTF
TRBJ2-5 | . | TRBV7-8 | TRBD1 | TGTGCCAGCAGCCCGACAGGGTCCCAAGAGACCCAGTACTTC | CASSPTGSQETQYF
TRBJ2-3 | . | TRBV2 | . | TGTGCCAGCAGTGAAACACGGAGCACAGATACGCAGTATTTT | CASSETRSTDTQYF
TRBJ2-1 | few | TRBV15 | TRBD2 | TGTGCCACCAGCAGAGAGGCGGGAGGAGGCAATGAGCAGTTCTTC | CATSREAGGGNEQFF
TRBJ2-7 | . | TRBV28 | . | TGTGCCAGCAGTCCCCCGACATACTACGAGCAGTACTTC | CASSPPTYYEQYF
TRBJ2-7 | . | TRBV9 | TRBD1 | TGTGCCAGCAGCTCCGGGACAGGAACATACGAGCAGTACTTC | CASSSGTGTYEQYF
TRBJ1-4 | . | TRBV5-1 | . | TGCGCCAGCAGCTTGGACGGGGCGCGGGTAGAAAAACTGTTTTTT | CASSLDGARVEKLFF
TRBJ2-2 | . | TRBV24-1 | . | TGTGCCACCAGTGGCAAACGGGACTTAAGGAACACCGGGGAGCTGTTTTTT | CATSGKRDLRNTGELFF
TRBJ1-6 | . | TRBV25-1 | . | TGTGCCAGCAGTGGAACAGGATGGTCACCCCTCCACTTT | CASSGTGWSPLHF
TRBJ2-3 | . | TRBV3-1/TRBV3-2 | . | TGTGCCAGCAGCCCTTGGGTCTCTAGCACAGATACGCAGTATTTT | CASSPWVSSTDTQYF
TRBJ2-2 | . | TRBV19 | . | TGTGCCAGTAGAACCGTCGGAACATCCGGGGAGCTGTTTTTT | CASRTVGTSGELFF
TRBJ1-4 | . | TRBV5-1 | TRBD1 | TGCGCCAGCAGCTTCGGGACAGCTAATGAAAAACTGTTTTTT | CASSFGTANEKLFF
TRBJ1-5 | few | TRBV28 | . | TGTGCCAACAAAGGACCCGGCAATCAGCCCCAGCATTTT | CANKGPGNQPQHF
TRBJ2-3 | . | TRBV4-1 | . | TGCGCCAGCAGCCAGCGGGAAGCCCTATCTAAGAGGCAGTATTTT | CASSQREALSKRQYF
TRBJ2-1 | . | TRBV4-3 | TRBD1 | TGCGCCAGCAGCCAAGCAGGGGGTCCGGCTGAGCAGTTCTTC | CASSQAGGPAEQFF
TRBJ1-5 | . | TRBV19 | TRBD1 | TGTGCCAGTAGCTGGCGGGACAGGGGGCCCGCCGGGGGTCCCCAGCATTTT | CASSWRDRGPAGGPQHF
TRBJ2-1 | once | TRBV11-2 | . | TGTGCCAGCAGCTTCCGGGGGACTTACAATGAGCAGTTCTTC | CASSFRGTYNEQFF
TRBJ2-3 | . | TRBV27 | TRBD2 | TGTGCCACCGAGGGCCTAAGTAGCGGGAGGGCTAGGAATACGCAGTATTTT | CATEGLSSGRARNTQYF
TRBJ1-5 | . | TRBV27 | . | TGTGCCAGCAGTCCCGGTATCAGGGGACAGCCCCAGCATTTT | CASSPGIRGQPQHF
TRBJ1-5 | . | TRBV7-6 | TRBD1 | TGTGCCAGCAGCTTAGGGTCGGACAGGGCGGGTCAGCCCCAGCATTTT | CASSLGSDRAGQPQHF